This T cell receptor beta chain was obtained from a study of blood T cell repertoires in COVID-19. Study-wide context: Acute and convalescent COVID-19 specimens originated in the United States, Italy and Spain. The analysed material was cDNA or gDNA that came from T cells, B-cell-depleted T cells, or PBMCs.

This clone has just a few counts. V was pared by 0 bases and J by 4 bases, with 7 bases of the junction left unmatched. The V gene's germline CDR1 is SGHRS and CDR2 YFSETQ. CDR3 length equals 16 residues. Per the original data handling: Quantification of nucleated cells was approximated via reference gene primer amplification. The method was immunoSEQ multiplex PCR; TCRdb's version includes in-frame clones alone and lacks a portion of them. V and J calls plus clone size are reproduced from that table; the DNA served to infer D and trimming. Of tens of thousands of clones detected, about 90% appear once; the ten largest clones hold over 10%.

This sequence was found in a human donor with active COVID-19. The donor label of this sample is uncertain. The specimen was peripheral blood. This sequence joins TRBV5-1 and TRBJ1-1; 9 nucleotides match TRBD1. CDR3 DNA sequence: TGCGCCAGCAGCTTGGTAGTGACAGGGGGTGGCACTGAAGCTTTCTTT. Translating it yields CASSLVVTGGGTEAFF.